This TCR beta chain was identified during a study of cytomegalovirus exposure and HLA in healthy donors. Study findings and constraints: When analyzed later, a missense DCLRE1C variant was found to be linked to TCR beta V- and J-gene trimming.

The table lists this clone with a few counts. What it binds is unknown. The PCR was carried out with 60 Vbeta primers and 13 Jbeta primers. Sequenced by immunoSEQ multiplex PCR; TCRdb stores in-frame clones only, minus some. The data hold 100,000 to 150,000 clones, with more than 70% observed a single time. The trim removed 6 bases at V and 7 bases at J, leaving 18 bases unmatched. The germline V gene encodes CDR1 KGHSH and CDR2 LQKENI. The CDR3 consists of 16 residues. Sequencing used PBMCs. This sequence originates from a woman aged 45 to 65 in good health and CMV-seropositive. The chain uses TRBV18 and TRBJ2-7, with 7 bases identical to TRBD1. The CDR3 spells CASSPTTGEGRWEQYF. The CDR3 DNA reads as TGTGCCAGCTCGCCGACTACAGGGGAAGGGCGTTGGGAGCAGTACTTC.